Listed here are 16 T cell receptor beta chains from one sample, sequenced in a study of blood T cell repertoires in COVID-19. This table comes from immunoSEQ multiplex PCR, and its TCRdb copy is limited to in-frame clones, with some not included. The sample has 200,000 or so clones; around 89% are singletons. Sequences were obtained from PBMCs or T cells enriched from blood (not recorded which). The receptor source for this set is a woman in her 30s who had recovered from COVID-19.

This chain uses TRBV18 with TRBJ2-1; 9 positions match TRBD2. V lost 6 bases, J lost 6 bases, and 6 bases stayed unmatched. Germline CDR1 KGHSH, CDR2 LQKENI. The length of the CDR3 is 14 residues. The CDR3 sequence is CASSPGLAPNEQFF. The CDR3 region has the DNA TGTGCCAGCTCCCCGGGACTAGCCCCCAATGAGCAGTTCTTC. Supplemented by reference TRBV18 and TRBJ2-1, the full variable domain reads NAGVMQNPRHLVRRRGQEARLRCSPMKGHSHVYWYRQLPEEGLKFMVYLQKENIIDESGMPKERFSAEFPKEGPSILRIQQVVRGDSAAYFCASSPGLAPNEQFFGPGTRLTVL.

The CDR3 DNA is TGTGCCAGCAGCCGCCCGGGACAGGGTACCATATATTTT. It is translated as CASSRPGQGTIYF. The V and J genes are TRBV3-1 (or the pseudogene TRBV3-2) and TRBJ1-3, with TRBD1 matching over 9 bases. Germline assignment: CDR1 LGHDT and CDR2 YNNKEL (reference sequence). The CDR3 covers 13 residues. Trimming took 4 bases from V and 10 from J; bases not matched to a gene: 5.

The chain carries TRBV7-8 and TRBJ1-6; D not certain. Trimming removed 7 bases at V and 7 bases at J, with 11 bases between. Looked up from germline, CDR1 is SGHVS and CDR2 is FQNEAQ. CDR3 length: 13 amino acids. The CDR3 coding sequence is TGTGCCAGCACCCAAGGGAGCAATTCACCCCTCCACTTT. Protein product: CASTQGSNSPLHF. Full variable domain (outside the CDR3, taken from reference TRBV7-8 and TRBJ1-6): GAGVSQSPRYKVAKRGQDVALRCDPISGHVSLFWYQQALGQGPEFLTYFQNEAQLDKSGLPSDRFFAERPEGSVSTLKIQRTQQEDSAVYLCASTQGSNSPLHFGNGTRLTVT.

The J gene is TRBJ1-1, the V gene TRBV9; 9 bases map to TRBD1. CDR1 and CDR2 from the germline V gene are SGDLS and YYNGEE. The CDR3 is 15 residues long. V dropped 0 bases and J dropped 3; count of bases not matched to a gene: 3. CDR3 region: CASSVGDRAYTEAFF. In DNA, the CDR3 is TGTGCCAGCAGCGTAGGGGACAGGGCCTACACTGAAGCTTTCTTT.

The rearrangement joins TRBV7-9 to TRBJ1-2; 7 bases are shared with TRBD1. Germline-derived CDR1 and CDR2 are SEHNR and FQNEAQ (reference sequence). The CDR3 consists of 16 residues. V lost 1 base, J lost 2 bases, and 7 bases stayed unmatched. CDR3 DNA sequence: TGTGCCAGCAGCTTAGTCCCGGGACAGCCCAACTATGGCTACACCTTC. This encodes CASSLVPGQPNYGYTF.

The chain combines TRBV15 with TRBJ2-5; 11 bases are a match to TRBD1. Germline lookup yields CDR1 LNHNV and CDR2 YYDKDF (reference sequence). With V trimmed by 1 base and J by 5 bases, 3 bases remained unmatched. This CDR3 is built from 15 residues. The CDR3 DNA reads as TGTGCCACCAGCAGAGCGGGACAGGGGGTGGAGACCCAGTACTTC. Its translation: CATSRAGQGVETQYF.

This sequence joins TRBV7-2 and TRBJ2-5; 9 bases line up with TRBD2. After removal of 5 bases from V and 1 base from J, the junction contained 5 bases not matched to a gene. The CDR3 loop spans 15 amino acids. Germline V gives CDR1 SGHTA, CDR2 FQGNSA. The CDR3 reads CASSAIAGAQETQYF. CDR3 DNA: TGTGCCAGCAGCGCCATAGCGGGGGCCCAAGAGACCCAGTACTTC.

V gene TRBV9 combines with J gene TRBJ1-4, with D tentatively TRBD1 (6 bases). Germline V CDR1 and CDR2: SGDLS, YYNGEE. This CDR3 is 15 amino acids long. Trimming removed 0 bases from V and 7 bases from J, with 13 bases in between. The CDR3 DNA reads TGTGCCAGCAGCGTAGGTGCAGGGGTGGGTGAAAAACTGTTTTTT. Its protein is CASSVGAGVGEKLFF.

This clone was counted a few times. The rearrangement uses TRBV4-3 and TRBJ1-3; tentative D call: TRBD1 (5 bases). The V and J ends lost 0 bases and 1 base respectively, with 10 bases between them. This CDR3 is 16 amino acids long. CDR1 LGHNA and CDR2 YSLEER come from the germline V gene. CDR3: CASSQEGEGSGNTIYF. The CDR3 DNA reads TGCGCCAGCAGCCAAGAAGGGGAAGGGTCTGGAAACACCATATATTTT.

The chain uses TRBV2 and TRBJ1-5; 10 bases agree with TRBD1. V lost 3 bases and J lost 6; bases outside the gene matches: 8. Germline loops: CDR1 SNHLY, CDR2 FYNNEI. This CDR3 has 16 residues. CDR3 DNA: TGTGCCAGCAGTGACGACAGGGGGCGTAGGAGTCAGCCCCAGCATTTT. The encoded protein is CASSDDRGRRSQPQHF. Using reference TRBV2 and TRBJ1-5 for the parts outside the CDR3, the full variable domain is EPEVTQTPSHQVTQMGQEVILRCVPISNHLYFYWYRQILGQKVEFLVSFYNNEISEKSEIFDDQFSVERPDGSNFTLKIRSTKLEDSAMYFCASSDDRGRRSQPQHFGDGTRLSIL.

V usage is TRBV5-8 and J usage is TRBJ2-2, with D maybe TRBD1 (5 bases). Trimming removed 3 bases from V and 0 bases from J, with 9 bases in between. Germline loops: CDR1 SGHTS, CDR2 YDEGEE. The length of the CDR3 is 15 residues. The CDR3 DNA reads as TGTGCCAGCAGCTCCGGACAACCGAACACCGGGGAGCTGTTTTTT. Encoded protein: CASSSGQPNTGELFF.

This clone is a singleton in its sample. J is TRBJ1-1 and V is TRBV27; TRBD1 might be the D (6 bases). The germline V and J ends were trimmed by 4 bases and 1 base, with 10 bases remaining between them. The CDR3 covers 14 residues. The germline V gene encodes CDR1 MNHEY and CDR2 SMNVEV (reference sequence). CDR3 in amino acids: CASSSGTPNTEAFF. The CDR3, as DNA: TGTGCCAGCAGTTCCGGGACACCGAACACTGAAGCTTTCTTT.

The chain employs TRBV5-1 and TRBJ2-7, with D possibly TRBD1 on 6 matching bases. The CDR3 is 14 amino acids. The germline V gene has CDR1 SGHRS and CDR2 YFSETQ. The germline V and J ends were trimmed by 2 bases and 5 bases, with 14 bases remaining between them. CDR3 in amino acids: CASSLGGTGHEQYF. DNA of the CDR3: TGCGCCAGCAGCTTAGGGGGAACAGGCCACGAGCAGTACTTC.

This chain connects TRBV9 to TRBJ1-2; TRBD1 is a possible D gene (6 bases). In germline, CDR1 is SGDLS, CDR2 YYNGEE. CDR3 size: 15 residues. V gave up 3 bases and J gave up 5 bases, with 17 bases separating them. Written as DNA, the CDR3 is TGTGCCAGCAGCGCTCGGGACCTGGACAGTTATGGCTACACCTTC. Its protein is CASSARDLDSYGYTF.

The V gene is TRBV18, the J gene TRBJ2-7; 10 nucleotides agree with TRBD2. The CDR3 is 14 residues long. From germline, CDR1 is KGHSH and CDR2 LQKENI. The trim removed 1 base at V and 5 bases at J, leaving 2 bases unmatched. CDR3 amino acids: CASSPRSGGDEQYF. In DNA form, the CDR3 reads TGTGCCAGCTCACCACGAAGCGGGGGGGACGAGCAGTACTTC.

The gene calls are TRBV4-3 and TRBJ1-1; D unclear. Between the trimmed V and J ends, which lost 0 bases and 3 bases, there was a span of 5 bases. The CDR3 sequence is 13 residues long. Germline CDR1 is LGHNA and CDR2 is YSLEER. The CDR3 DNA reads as TGCGCCAGCAGCCAAGATCCTGACACTGAAGCTTTCTTT. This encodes CASSQDPDTEAFF.